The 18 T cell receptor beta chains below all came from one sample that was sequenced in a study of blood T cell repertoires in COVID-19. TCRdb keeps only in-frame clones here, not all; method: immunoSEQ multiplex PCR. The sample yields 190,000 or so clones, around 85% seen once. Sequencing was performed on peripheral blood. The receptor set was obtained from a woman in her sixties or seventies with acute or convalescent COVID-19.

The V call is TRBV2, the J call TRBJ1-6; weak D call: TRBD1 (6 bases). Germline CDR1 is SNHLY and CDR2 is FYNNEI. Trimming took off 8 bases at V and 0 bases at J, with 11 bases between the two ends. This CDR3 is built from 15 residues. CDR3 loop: CASRGGDSYNSPLHF. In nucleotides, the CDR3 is TGTGCCAGCCGAGGGGGGGACTCCTATAATTCACCCCTCCACTTT.

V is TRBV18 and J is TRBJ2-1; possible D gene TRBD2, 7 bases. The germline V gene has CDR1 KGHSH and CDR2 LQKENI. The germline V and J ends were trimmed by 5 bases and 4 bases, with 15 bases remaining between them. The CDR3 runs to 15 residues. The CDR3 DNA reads TGTGCCAGCTCATCGACGAGGGGGGGATACAATGAGCAGTTCTTC. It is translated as CASSSTRGGYNEQFF.

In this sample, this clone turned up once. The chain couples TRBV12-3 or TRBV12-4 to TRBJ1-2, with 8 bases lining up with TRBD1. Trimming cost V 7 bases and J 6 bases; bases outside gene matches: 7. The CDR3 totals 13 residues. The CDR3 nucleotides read TGTGCCAGCACCGCGGACAGGGCTCATGGCTACACCTTC. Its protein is CASTADRAHGYTF.

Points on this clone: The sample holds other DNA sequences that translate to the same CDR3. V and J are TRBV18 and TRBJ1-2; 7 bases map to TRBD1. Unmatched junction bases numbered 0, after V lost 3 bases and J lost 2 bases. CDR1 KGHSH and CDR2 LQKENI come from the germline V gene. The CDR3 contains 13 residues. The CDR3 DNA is TGTGCCAGCTCACCGGGACAGAACTATGGCTACACCTTC. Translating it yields CASSPGQNYGYTF.

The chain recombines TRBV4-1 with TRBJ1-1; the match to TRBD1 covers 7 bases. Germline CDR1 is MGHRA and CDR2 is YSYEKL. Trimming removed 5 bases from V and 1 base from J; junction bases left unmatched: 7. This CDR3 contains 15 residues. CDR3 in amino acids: CASSLEGAGNTEAFF. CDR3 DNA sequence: TGCGCCAGCAGCTTGGAGGGGGCGGGGAACACTGAAGCTTTCTTT.

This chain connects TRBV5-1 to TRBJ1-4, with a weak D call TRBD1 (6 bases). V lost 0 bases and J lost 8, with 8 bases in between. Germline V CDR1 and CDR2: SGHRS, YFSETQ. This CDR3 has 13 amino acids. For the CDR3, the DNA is TGCGCCAGCAGCTTGGAAAGGGGGGAAAAACTGTTTTTT. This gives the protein CASSLERGEKLFF.

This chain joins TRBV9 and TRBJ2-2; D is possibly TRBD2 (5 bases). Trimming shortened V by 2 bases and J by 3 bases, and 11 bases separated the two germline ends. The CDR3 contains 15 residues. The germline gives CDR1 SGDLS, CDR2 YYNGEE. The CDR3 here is CASSVLATHTGELFF. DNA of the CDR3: TGTGCCAGCAGCGTTTTAGCGACCCACACCGGGGAGCTGTTTTTT.

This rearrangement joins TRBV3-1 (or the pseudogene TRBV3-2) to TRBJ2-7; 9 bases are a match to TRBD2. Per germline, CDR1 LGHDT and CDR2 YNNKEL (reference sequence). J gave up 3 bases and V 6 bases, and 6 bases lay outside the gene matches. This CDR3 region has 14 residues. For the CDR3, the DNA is TGTGCCAGCAGGTTTAGCGGGAGTTTCTACGAGCAGTACTTC. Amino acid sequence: CASRFSGSFYEQYF.

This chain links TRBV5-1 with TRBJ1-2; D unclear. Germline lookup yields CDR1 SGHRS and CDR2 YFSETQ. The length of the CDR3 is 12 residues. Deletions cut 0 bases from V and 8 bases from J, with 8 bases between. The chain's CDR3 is CASSLASSGYTF. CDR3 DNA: TGCGCCAGCAGCTTGGCGTCGAGCGGCTACACCTTC.

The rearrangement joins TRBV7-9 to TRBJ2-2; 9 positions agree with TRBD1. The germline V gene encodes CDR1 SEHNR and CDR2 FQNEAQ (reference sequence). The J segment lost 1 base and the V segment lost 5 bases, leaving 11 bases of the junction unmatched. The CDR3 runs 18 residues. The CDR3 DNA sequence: TGTGCCAGCAGCCAGGACAGGGGTATAAGCGGGAACACCGGGGAGCTGTTTTTT. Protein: CASSQDRGISGNTGELFF.

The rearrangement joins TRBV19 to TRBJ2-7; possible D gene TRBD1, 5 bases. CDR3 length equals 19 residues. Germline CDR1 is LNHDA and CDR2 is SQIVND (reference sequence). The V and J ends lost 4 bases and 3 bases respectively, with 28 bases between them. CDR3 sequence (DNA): TGTGCCAGTAGTACGGCAGACCCCTCAGGGTCCAGGGAAGTCTACGAGCAGTACTTC. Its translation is CASSTADPSGSREVYEQYF.

This CDR3 is CASSPIKQDTEAFF. CDR3 nucleotide sequence: TGTGCCAGCAGTCCCATTAAACAGGACACTGAAGCTTTCTTT. This chain connects TRBV28 to TRBJ1-1; D may be TRBD1 (5 bases). Germline CDR1 reads MDHEN; CDR2 reads SYDVKM. With 5 bases removed from V and 3 bases from J, the gap between germline ends came to 13 bases. The CDR3 loop spans 14 amino acids.

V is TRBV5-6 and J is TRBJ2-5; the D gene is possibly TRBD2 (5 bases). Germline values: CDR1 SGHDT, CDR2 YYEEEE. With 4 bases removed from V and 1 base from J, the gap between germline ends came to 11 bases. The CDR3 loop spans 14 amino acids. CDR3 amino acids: CASSDGRVQETQYF. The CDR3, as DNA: TGTGCCAGCAGCGACGGGCGGGTCCAAGAGACCCAGTACTTC.

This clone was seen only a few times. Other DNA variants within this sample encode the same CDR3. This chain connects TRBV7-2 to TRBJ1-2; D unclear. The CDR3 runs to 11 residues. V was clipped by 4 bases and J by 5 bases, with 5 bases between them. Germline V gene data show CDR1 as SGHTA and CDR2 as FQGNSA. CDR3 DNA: TGTGCCAGCAGCTCCCTTTATGGCTACACCTTC. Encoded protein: CASSSLYGYTF.

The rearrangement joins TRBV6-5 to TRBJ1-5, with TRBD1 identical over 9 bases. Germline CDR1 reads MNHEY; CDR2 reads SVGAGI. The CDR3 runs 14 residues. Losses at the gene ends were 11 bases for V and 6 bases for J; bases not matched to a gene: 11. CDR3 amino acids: CASRDRDRTQPQHF. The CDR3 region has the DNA TGTGCCTCCAGGGACAGGGATCGAACTCAGCCCCAGCATTTT.

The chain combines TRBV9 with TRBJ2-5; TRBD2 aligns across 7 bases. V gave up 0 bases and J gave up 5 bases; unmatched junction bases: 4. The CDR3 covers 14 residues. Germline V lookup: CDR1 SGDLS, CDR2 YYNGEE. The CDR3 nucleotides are TGTGCCAGCAGCGTAGCGGGAGGTGCTGAGACCCAGTACTTC. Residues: CASSVAGGAETQYF.

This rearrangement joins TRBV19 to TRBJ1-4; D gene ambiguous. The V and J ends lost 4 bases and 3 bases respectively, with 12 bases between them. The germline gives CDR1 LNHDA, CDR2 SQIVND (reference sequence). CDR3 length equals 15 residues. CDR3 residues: CASSKAEASNEKLFF. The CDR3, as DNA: TGTGCCAGTAGTAAGGCGGAAGCGTCTAATGAAAAACTGTTTTTT.

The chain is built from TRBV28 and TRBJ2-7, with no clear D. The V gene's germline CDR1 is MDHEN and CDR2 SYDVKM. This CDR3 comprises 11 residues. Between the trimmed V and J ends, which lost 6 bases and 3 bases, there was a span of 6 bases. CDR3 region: CASRESYEQYF. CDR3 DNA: TGTGCCAGCAGGGAGAGCTACGAGCAGTACTTC.